This T cell receptor (beta chain) was identified during a study of blood T cells in healthy people across ages. The CDR3 sequence is 15 residues long. V lost 5 bases to trimming and J lost 3 bases; unmatched junction nucleotides: 4. Germline V gene data show CDR1 as MDHEN and CDR2 as SYDVKM. Overall study results and limits: Because donor CMV status was unknown, expanded clonotype changes were possibly confounded. Roughly linearly, TCR beta diversity per million T cells fell as age increased.

The donors, aged roughly 6 to 95, were healthy Caucasians from Russia. Together with a sample-barcoded 5' primer, a J-beta primer mix was included in a second PCR lasting about 6 to 12 cycles. TCRdb recomputed calls from the 5' RACE reads with MiXCR, one row per CDR3 protein. The profile shows about 1.8 million distinct CDR3 sequences, around half of them singletons. This clonotype has only a few counts. What it binds is unknown. This chain links TRBV28 with TRBJ2-5, with TRBD2 matching 12 bases. This clonotype was obtained from a woman aged 40 to 55 in good health. The material sequenced was blood. The CDR3 loop is CASSPRLAGEETQYF. Here the CDR3 DNA reads TGTGCCAGCAGTCCGAGACTAGCGGGGGAAGAGACCCAGTACTTC.